This entry is about one TCR beta chain. Its antigen is as yet unknown. These data belong to a study of STAT3 mutations in large granular lymphocyte leukemia. The overall study: Around two fifths of treated T-LGLL patients showed hematologic response to immunosuppression. Findings of the study overall: Clonal expansion was inferred from other time points because no sample existed at each clone's first appearance. In some patients, a small highly pathogenic clone possibly went undetected. At least one immunodominant TCR beta clonotype appeared in every T-cell large granular lymphocyte leukemia patient.

TCRdb keeps only in-frame clones here, not all; method: immunoSEQ multiplex PCR. The repertoire holds roughly 30,000 clones, with approximately 80% as singletons. The sequenced sample consisted of peripheral blood mononuclear cells. This clonotype originated in a woman aged 50 to 60 with T-cell large granular lymphocyte leukemia. Some clones in this sample may be carry-over from other donors' samples.

As DNA, the CDR3 is TGTGCCATCAGTGAGTCTGGAAACACCATATATTTT. As protein: CAISESGNTIYF. The chain employs TRBV10-3 and TRBJ1-3; D unresolved. Germline V CDR1 and CDR2: ENHRY, SYGVKD. The CDR3 spans 12 residues. V lost 0 bases and J 3 bases, leaving 0 bases between the germline ends.